This record covers a single T cell receptor beta chain. The sample comes from a study of long-term antiretroviral therapy in people with HIV. This CDR3 spans 15 amino acids. Assay version v3.0 of immunoSEQ was used, and it was run at survey level. Only in-frame clones appear in the TCRdb table, and some are missing; sequencing was by immunoSEQ multiplex PCR. Here the sample spans around 20,000 clones, roughly 80% being singletons. This chain joins TRBV12-1 and TRBJ2-4; TRBD2 is the table's D call and was not checked against the DNA. TRBV12-1 has pseudogene status. The sequence derives from a woman between 18 and 29 years old with HIV. The specimen comprised unsorted PBMCs, sampled 0.6 years after starting antiretroviral therapy. CDR3: CASSGRDFPTGPPYF. CDR3 nucleotide sequence: TGTGCCAGCAGCGGCCGGGACTTCCCTACAGGACCGCCGTACTTC.